This TCR beta chain was captured in a study of early T cells in non-severe SARS-CoV-2 infection. Looking at the study overall: Sequencing of unsorted whole blood was done on bulk RNA, leaving chains unpaired. General study points: Clonotype matching in VDJdb favored anti-spike CD8 responses and did not capture private and CD4 specificities.

The protocol attached unique molecular identifiers to individual cDNA molecules. A single record per CDR3 protein comes from TCRdb applying MiXCR to the 5' RACE reads. The sample lists 55,000 to 65,000 distinct CDR3 sequences; roughly 9.7% were seen once. V lost 4 bases and J 9 bases, leaving 13 bases between the germline ends. The CDR3 loop spans 13 amino acids. CDR1 and CDR2 from the germline V gene are SEHNR and FQNEAQ (reference sequence). This clonotype has a handful of counts. Antigen unknown. Sequenced material: whole blood. The chain recombines TRBV7-9 with TRBJ2-4; D possibly corresponds to TRBD1 (5 bases). The clonotype comes from an adult who was a healthcare worker with PCR-confirmed SARS-CoV-2 infection or an uninfected control (not recorded which). CDR3 nucleotide sequence: TGTGCCAGCAGCTCCTCCGTCCAGGGCATTCAGTACTTC. Translation gives CASSSSVQGIQYF.